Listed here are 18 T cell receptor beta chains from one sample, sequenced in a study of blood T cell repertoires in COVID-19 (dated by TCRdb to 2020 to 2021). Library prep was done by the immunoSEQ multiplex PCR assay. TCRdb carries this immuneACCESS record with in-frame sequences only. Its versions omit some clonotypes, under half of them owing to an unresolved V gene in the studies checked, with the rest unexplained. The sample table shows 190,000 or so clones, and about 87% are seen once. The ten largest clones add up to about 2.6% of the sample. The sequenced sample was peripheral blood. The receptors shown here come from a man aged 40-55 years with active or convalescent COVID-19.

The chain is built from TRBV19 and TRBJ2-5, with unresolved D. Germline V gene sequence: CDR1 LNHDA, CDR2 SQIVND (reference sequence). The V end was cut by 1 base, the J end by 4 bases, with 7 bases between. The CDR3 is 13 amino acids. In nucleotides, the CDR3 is TGTGCCAGTAGTATAGGCGTACGAGAGACCCAGTACTTC. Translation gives CASSIGVRETQYF.

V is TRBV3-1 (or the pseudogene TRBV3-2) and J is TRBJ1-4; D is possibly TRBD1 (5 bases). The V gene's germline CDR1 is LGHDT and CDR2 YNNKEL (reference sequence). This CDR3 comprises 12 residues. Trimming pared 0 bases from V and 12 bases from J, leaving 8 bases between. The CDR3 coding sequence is TGTGCCAGCAGCCAAGATTCCAGGGAACTGTTTTTT. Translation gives CASSQDSRELFF.

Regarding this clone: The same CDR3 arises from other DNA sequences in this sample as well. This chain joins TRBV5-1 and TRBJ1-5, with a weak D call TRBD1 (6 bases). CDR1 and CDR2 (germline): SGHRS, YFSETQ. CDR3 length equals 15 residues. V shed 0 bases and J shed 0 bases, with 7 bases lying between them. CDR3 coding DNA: TGCGCCAGCAGCTTGGCAGGGGATAGCAATCAGCCCCAGCATTTT. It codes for CASSLAGDSNQPQHF.

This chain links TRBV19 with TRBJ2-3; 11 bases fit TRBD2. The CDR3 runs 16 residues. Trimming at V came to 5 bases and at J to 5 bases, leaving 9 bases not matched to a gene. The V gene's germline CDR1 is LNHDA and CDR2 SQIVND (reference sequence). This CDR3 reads CASSPPTSGVRDTQYF. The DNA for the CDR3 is TGTGCCAGTAGTCCCCCGACTAGCGGGGTTAGAGATACGCAGTATTTT. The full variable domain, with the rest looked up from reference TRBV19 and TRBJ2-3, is DGGITQSPKYLFRKEGQNVTLSCEQNLNHDAMYWYRQDPGQGLRLIYYSQIVNDFQKGDIAEGYSVSREKKESFPLTVTSAQKNPTAFYLCASSPPTSGVRDTQYFGPGTRLTVL.

The CDR3 loop is CASSPGYGQDRDEAFF. The CDR3 DNA reads as TGTGCCAGTTCCCCGGGCTACGGGCAGGACCGGGATGAAGCTTTCTTT. The chain couples TRBV19 to TRBJ1-1; D unclear. Germline assignment: CDR1 LNHDA and CDR2 SQIVND (reference sequence). The CDR3 is 16 residues long. V was shortened by 8 bases and J by 7 bases, with 26 bases between the two germline ends.

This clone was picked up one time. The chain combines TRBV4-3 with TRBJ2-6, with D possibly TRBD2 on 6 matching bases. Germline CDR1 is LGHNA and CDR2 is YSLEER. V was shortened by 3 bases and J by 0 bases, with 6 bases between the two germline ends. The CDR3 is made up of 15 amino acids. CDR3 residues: CASSQGGSGANVLTF. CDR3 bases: TGCGCCAGCAGCCAGGGGGGCTCTGGGGCCAACGTCCTGACTTTC.

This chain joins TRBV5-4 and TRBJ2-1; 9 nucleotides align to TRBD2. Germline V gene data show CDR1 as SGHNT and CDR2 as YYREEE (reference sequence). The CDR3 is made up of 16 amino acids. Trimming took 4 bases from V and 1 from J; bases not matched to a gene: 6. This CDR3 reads CASSAKAGGSYNEQFF. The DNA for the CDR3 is TGTGCCAGCAGCGCCAAGGCGGGGGGGTCCTACAATGAGCAGTTCTTC.

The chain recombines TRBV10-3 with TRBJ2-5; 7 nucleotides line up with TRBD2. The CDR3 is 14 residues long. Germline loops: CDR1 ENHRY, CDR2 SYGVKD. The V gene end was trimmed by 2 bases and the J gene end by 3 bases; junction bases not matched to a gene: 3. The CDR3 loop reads CAISETGGKETQYF. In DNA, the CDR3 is TGTGCCATCAGTGAGACGGGGGGAAAAGAGACCCAGTACTTC.

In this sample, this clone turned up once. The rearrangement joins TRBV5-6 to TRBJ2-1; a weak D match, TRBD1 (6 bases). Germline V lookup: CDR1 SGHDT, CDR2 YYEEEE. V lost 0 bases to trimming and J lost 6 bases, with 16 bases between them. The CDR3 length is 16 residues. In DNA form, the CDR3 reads TGTGCCAGCAGCTTGGTCCCAGGGTTAGGGGGCAATGAGCAGTTCTTC. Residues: CASSLVPGLGGNEQFF. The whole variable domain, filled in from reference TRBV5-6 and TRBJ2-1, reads DAGVTQSPTHLIKTRGQQVTLRCSPKSGHDTVSWYQQALGQGPQFIFQYYEEEERQRGNFPDRFSGHQFPNYSSELNVNALLLGDSALYLCASSLVPGLGGNEQFFGPGTRLTVL.

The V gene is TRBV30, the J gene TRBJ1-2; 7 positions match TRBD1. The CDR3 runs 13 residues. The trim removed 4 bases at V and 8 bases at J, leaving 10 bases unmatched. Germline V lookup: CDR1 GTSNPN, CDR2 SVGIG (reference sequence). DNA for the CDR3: TGTGCCTGGACTACAGGGGATCGAGAGGGCTACACCTTC. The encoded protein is CAWTTGDREGYTF. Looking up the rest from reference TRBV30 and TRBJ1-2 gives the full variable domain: SQTIHQWPATLVQPVGSPLSLECTVEGTSNPNLYWYRQAAGRGLQLLFYSVGIGQISSEVPQNLSASRPQDRQFILSSKKLLLSDSGFYLCAWTTGDREGYTFGSGTRLTVV.

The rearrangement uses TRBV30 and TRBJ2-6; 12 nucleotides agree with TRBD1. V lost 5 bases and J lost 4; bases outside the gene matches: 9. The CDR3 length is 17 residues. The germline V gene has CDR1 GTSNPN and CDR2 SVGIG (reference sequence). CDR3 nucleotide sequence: TGTGCCTGGCTCCGGGACAGGGGGCGCGTCGGGGCCAACGTCCTGACTTTC. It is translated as CAWLRDRGRVGANVLTF.

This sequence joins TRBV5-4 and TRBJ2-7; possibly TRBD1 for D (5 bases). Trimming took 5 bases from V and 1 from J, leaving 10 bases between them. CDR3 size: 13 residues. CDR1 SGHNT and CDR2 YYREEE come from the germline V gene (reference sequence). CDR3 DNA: TGTGCCAGCAGAACAACAGGATCCTACGAGCAGTACTTC. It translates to CASRTTGSYEQYF. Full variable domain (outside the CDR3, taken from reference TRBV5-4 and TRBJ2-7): ETGVTQSPTHLIKTRGQQVTLRCSSQSGHNTVSWYQQALGQGPQFIFQYYREEENGRGNFPPRFSGLQFPNYSSELNVNALELDDSALYLCASRTTGSYEQYFGPGTRLTVT.

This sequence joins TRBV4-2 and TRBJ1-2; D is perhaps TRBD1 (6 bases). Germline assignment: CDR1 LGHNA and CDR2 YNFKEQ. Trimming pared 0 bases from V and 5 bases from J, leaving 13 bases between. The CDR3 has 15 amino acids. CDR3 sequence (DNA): TGTGCCAGCAGCCAAGATCCCGGACAGACGTATGGCTACACCTTC. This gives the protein CASSQDPGQTYGYTF.

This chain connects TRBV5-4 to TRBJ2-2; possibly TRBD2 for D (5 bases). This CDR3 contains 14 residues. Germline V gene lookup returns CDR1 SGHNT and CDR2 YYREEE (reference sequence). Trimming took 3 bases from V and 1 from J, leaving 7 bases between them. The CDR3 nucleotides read TGTGCCAGCAGCTCAGGACTGAACACCGGGGAGCTGTTTTTT. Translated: CASSSGLNTGELFF. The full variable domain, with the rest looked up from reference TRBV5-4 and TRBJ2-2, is ETGVTQSPTHLIKTRGQQVTLRCSSQSGHNTVSWYQQALGQGPQFIFQYYREEENGRGNFPPRFSGLQFPNYSSELNVNALELDDSALYLCASSSGLNTGELFFGEGSRLTVL.

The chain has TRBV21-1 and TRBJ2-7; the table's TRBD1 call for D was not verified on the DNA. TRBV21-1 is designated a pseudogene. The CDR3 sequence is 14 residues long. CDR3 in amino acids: CASSIRTVPYEQYF. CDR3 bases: TGTGCCAGCAGCATTAGGACAGTTCCCTACGAGCAGTACTTC.

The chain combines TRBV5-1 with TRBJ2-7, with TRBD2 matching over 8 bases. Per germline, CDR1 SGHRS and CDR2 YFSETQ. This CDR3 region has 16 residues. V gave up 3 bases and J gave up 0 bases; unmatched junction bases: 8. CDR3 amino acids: CASSSMTGGSSYEQYF. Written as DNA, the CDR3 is TGCGCCAGCAGCTCCATGACGGGGGGGTCCTCCTACGAGCAGTACTTC.

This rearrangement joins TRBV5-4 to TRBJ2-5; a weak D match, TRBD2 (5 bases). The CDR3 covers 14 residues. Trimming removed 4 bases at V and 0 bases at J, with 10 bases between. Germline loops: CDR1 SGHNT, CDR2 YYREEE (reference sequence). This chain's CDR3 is CASSPRGNQETQYF. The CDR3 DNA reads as TGTGCCAGCAGCCCGCGAGGGAACCAAGAGACCCAGTACTTC.

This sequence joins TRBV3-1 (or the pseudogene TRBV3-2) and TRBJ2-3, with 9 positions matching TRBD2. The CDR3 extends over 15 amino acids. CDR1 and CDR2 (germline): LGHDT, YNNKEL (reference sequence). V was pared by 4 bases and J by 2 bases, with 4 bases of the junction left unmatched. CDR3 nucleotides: TGTGCCAGCAGCCGTCTAGCGGGGCTCACAGATACGCAGTATTTT. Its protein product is CASSRLAGLTDTQYF.